This T cell receptor (beta chain) was sequenced in a study of blood T cell repertoires in COVID-19. Study information: Donors in the United States, Italy and Spain gave samples during acute or convalescent COVID-19. In each case, the material was cDNA or gDNA derived from T cells, B-cell-depleted T cells, or PBMCs.

Produced via immunoSEQ multiplex PCR; TCRdb's table is partial and in-frame only. Here the sample spans over 130,000 clones, 65% to 90% being singletons. The CDR3 is 17 residues long. Germline-derived CDR1 and CDR2 are SGDLS and YYNGEE. Trimming removed 0 bases from V and 4 bases from J, with 19 bases in between. Sequencing input: peripheral blood. The clonotype comes from a man between 50 and 59 years old with acute or convalescent COVID-19. The rearrangement joins TRBV9 to TRBJ2-5, with D perhaps TRBD2 (5 bases). Here the CDR3 DNA reads TGTGCCAGCAGCGTAGGATCGAGCCGCTTGGCGGGAGAGACCCAGTACTTC. Its translation: CASSVGSSRLAGETQYF.